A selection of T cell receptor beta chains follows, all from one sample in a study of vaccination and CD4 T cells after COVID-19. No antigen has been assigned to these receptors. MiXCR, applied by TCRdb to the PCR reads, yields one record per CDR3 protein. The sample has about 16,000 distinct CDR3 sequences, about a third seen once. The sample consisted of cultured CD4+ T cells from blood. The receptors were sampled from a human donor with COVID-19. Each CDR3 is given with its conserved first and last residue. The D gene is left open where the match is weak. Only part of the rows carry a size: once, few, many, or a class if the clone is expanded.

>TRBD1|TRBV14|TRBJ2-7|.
CASSQGTGQYEQYF
TGTGCCAGCAGCCAAGGGACAGGGCAGTACGAGCAGTACTTC
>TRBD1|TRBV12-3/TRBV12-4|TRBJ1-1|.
CASSPGQGRIGSTEAFF
TGTGCCAGCAGTCCCGGACAGGGAAGAATAGGTAGCACTGAAGCTTTCTTT
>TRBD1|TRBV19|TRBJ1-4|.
CASSTGTAFEKLFF
TGTGCCAGTAGTACCGGGACAGCCTTTGAAAAACTGTTTTTT
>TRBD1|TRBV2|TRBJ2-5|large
CASTPTGRRQETQYF
TGTGCCAGCACCCCGACAGGGAGACGCCAAGAGACCCAGTACTTC
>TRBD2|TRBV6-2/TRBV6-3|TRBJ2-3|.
CASSSRFGGGPDTQYF
TGTGCCAGCAGTTCCCGATTCGGCGGGGGGCCAGATACGCAGTATTTT
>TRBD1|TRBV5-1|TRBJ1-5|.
CASSLETGDGQPQHF
TGCGCCAGCAGCTTGGAGACAGGGGACGGGCAGCCCCAGCATTTT
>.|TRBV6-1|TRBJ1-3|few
CASSKGRTSSGNTIYF
TGTGCCAGCAGTAAAGGACGGACGAGCTCTGGAAACACCATATATTTT
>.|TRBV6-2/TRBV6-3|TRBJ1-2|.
CASSYLGSYGYTF
TGTGCCAGCAGTTATCTGGGATCCTATGGCTACACCTTC
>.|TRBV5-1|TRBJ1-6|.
CASSLSSNSYNSPLHF
TGCGCCAGCAGCTTGTCCTCGAACTCCTATAATTCACCCCTCCACTTT
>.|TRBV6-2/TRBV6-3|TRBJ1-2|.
CASSEHLRFNYGYTF
TGTGCCAGCAGTGAACACCTCCGATTTAACTATGGCTACACCTTC